This T cell receptor (beta chain) is drawn from a study of identical twins. The V end lost 1 base, the J end lost 4 bases, and 8 bases lay between the germline ends. The CDR3 consists of 14 residues. Germline V gene data show CDR1 as LNHDA and CDR2 as SQIVND (reference sequence). Template switching added a universal primer binding site, and final cDNA carried unique molecular identifiers. Via MiXCR, TCRdb re-called the 5' RACE reads, giving one row per CDR3 protein. There are about 530,000 distinct CDR3 sequences in the sample; about 22% occur only once, and 0.4% to 0.6% lies in the top ten. These data also formed part of another study, on yellow fever vaccine responses in identical twins.

The V and J genes are TRBV19 and TRBJ2-1; D remains ambiguous. The clonotype originates from a woman aged 18-30 years in good health. Input material: CD4+ T cells sorted from blood. CDR3 bases: TGTGCCAGTAGTATAGTCAGTAATTACAATGAGCAGTTCTTC. Its translation is CASSIVSNYNEQFF.